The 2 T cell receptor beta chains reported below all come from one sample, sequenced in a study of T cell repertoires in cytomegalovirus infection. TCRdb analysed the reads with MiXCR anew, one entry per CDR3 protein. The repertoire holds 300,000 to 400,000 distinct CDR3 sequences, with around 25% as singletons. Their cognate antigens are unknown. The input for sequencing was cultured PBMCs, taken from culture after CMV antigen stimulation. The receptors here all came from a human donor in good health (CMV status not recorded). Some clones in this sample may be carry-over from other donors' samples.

CDR3 nucleotide sequence: TGCAGTGCTAGAGATACGTGGCGCAGCTCCTACAATGAGCAGTTCTTC. Translated, it gives CSARDTWRSSYNEQFF. The chain has TRBV20-1 and TRBJ2-1; D is uncertain. Germline CDR1 reads DFQATT; CDR2 reads SNEGSKA (reference sequence). The CDR3 is 16 residues long. V lost 0 bases and J 0 bases, leaving 12 bases between the germline ends.

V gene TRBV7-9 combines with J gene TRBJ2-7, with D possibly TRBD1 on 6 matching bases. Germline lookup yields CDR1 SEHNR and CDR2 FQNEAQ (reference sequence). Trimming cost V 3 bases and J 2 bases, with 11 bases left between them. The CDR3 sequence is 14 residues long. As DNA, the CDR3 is TGTGCCAGCAGCTTTATGGGGGCCCCCTACGAGCAGTACTTC. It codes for CASSFMGAPYEQYF.